Below, 13 T cell receptor beta chains from the same sample are listed, as sequenced in a study of cytomegalovirus exposure and HLA in healthy donors (dated by TCRdb to between 2016 and 2019). The library was made by the immunoSEQ multiplex PCR assay. Held by TCRdb, this immuneACCESS table contains in-frame sequences only and omits some clones. Under half of the omission traces to an unresolved V gene where checked; the cause of the rest is unknown. The sample profile shows under 100,000 clones; approximately 96% of them were found once. Roughly 0.82% of the sample lies in the top ten. The specimen sequenced was PBMCs. Every receptor here comes from a man between 18 and 29 years old in good health and CMV-seronegative.

V and J are TRBV27 and TRBJ1-1; 8 bases fit TRBD1. Looked up from germline, CDR1 is MNHEY and CDR2 is SMNVEV (reference sequence). The CDR3 totals 14 residues. V was pared by 5 bases and J by 5 bases, with 7 bases of the junction left unmatched. CDR3 region: CASSLDRAGTEAFF. CDR3 sequence (DNA): TGTGCCAGCAGTCTGGACAGGGCGGGTACTGAAGCTTTCTTT.

The chain has TRBV6-1 and TRBJ1-2, with 9 bases fitting TRBD1. The V segment lost 6 bases and the J segment 13 bases; nucleotides outside the gene matches: 9. The CDR3 sequence is 12 residues long. Germline CDR1 and CDR2: MNHNS and SASEGT. The CDR3 protein is CASSHKTGGATF. CDR3 bases: TGTGCCAGCAGCCACAAGACAGGGGGTGCCACCTTC.

The chain combines TRBV7-9 with TRBJ2-3, with TRBD2 as a possible D gene (5 bases). The germline V and J ends were trimmed by 8 bases and 1 base, with 16 bases remaining between them. Per germline, CDR1 SEHNR and CDR2 FQNEAQ (reference sequence). This CDR3 is built from 15 residues. CDR3: CASLLKDGGTDTQYF. Written as DNA, the CDR3 is TGTGCCAGCCTACTTAAAGACGGGGGCACAGATACGCAGTATTTT. Variable domain in full (rest from reference TRBV7-9 and TRBJ2-3): DTGVSQNPRHKITKRGQNVTFRCDPISEHNRLYWYRQTLGQGPEFLTYFQNEAQLEKSRLLSDRFSAERPKGSFSTLEIQRTEQGDSAMYLCASLLKDGGTDTQYFGPGTRLTVL.

This rearrangement joins TRBV29-1 to TRBJ1-5, with TRBD1 matching 7 bases. The V and J ends lost 3 bases and 6 bases, in that order; junction bases with no gene match: 5. Germline V lookup: CDR1 SQVTM, CDR2 ANQGSEA. The CDR3 loop spans 13 amino acids. The CDR3 sequence: CSVEGQMGQPQHF. As DNA, the CDR3 is TGCAGCGTTGAGGGACAGATGGGTCAGCCCCAGCATTTT.

The rearrangement joins TRBV2 to TRBJ2-2; 9 nucleotides line up with TRBD2. The germline V gene encodes CDR1 SNHLY and CDR2 FYNNEI. The CDR3 sequence is 16 residues long. V was pared by 5 bases and J by 4 bases, with 8 bases of the junction left unmatched. The CDR3 loop reads CASSWTSALGTGELFF. CDR3 bases: TGTGCCAGCAGTTGGACTAGCGCTTTAGGCACCGGGGAGCTGTTTTTT.

V is TRBV14 and J is TRBJ2-7; weak D call: TRBD2 (6 bases). The CDR3 has 12 amino acids. The germline CDR1 and CDR2 sequences are SGHDN and FVKESK. V was cut by 0 bases and J by 9 bases, with 9 bases left in between. The CDR3 region is CASSQDFGGQYF. CDR3 nucleotides: TGTGCCAGCAGCCAAGATTTCGGGGGGCAGTACTTC.

This chain uses TRBV5-1 with TRBJ1-1; 8 bases agree with TRBD1. Germline assignment: CDR1 SGHRS and CDR2 YFSETQ. V gave up 2 bases and J gave up 3 bases; unmatched junction bases: 6. CDR3 length: 15 residues. CDR3 nucleotide sequence: TGCGCCAGCAGCTTCGCAGGGGGCCCGTACACTGAAGCTTTCTTT. Translated: CASSFAGGPYTEAFF.

The gene calls are TRBV15 and TRBJ2-7, with 7 bases identical to TRBD1. Germline V CDR1 and CDR2: LNHNV, YYDKDF (reference sequence). The CDR3 is made up of 16 amino acids. The ends lost 2 bases at V and 5 bases at J; junction bases unmatched: 12. The CDR3 reads CATSRPRTGGGHEQYF. As DNA, the CDR3 is TGTGCCACCAGCAGACCTCGGACAGGAGGAGGCCACGAGCAGTACTTC. Supplemented by reference TRBV15 and TRBJ2-7, the full variable domain reads DAMVIQNPRYQVTQFGKPVTLSCSQTLNHNVMYWYQQKSSQAPKLLFHYYDKDFNNEADTPDNFQSRRPNTSFCFLDIRSPGLGDTAMYLCATSRPRTGGGHEQYFGPGTRLTVT.

The CDR3 region has the DNA TGTGCCAGCAGTGACTGGAGACTAGCAGCGCGAACTACCGGGGAGCTGTTTTTT. Translated, it gives CASSDWRLAARTTGELFF. The chain has TRBV6-1 and TRBJ2-2; 7 nucleotides agree with TRBD2. Germline V gives CDR1 MNHNS, CDR2 SASEGT. The length of the CDR3 is 18 residues. V was clipped by 3 bases and J by 5 bases; unmatched bases: 15.

V gene TRBV9 combines with J gene TRBJ2-7, with D possibly TRBD2 on 5 matching bases. Per the germline V gene, CDR1 is SGDLS and CDR2 is YYNGEE. With 4 bases removed from V and 5 bases from J, the gap between germline ends came to 10 bases. The CDR3 sequence is 12 residues long. This CDR3 reads CASSRREDEQYF. The CDR3 nucleotides read TGTGCCAGCAGCCGCCGGGAAGACGAGCAGTACTTC.

This chain connects TRBV7-2 to TRBJ2-1; perhaps TRBD2 as D (6 bases). CDR1 and CDR2 (germline): SGHTA, FQGNSA. This CDR3 is 14 amino acids long. V was shortened by 6 bases and J by 4 bases, with 13 bases between the two germline ends. CDR3 residues: CASRSHRGYNEQFF. In DNA, the CDR3 is TGTGCCAGCAGGAGCCACCGGGGGTACAATGAGCAGTTCTTC.

V gene TRBV18 combines with J gene TRBJ2-7; possibly TRBD2 for D (6 bases). Germline V gives CDR1 KGHSH, CDR2 LQKENI. V was cut by 3 bases and J by 4 bases, with 19 bases left in between. The CDR3 covers 16 residues. The CDR3 DNA reads as TGTGCCAGCTCACCTAGGGAGGAAATGGATATTTACGAGCAGTACTTC. Protein product: CASSPREEMDIYEQYF.

A single count supports this clone. Here the CDR3 reads CASSGVAGSTDTQYF. The CDR3 DNA reads as TGTGCCAGCAGTGGAGTAGCGGGCAGCACAGATACGCAGTATTTT. This chain uses TRBV6-4 with TRBJ2-3; TRBD2 agrees at 7 bases. CDR1 and CDR2 (germline): MRHNA, SNTAGT. V lost 4 bases to trimming and J lost 0 bases; unmatched junction nucleotides: 4. The length of the CDR3 is 15 residues.